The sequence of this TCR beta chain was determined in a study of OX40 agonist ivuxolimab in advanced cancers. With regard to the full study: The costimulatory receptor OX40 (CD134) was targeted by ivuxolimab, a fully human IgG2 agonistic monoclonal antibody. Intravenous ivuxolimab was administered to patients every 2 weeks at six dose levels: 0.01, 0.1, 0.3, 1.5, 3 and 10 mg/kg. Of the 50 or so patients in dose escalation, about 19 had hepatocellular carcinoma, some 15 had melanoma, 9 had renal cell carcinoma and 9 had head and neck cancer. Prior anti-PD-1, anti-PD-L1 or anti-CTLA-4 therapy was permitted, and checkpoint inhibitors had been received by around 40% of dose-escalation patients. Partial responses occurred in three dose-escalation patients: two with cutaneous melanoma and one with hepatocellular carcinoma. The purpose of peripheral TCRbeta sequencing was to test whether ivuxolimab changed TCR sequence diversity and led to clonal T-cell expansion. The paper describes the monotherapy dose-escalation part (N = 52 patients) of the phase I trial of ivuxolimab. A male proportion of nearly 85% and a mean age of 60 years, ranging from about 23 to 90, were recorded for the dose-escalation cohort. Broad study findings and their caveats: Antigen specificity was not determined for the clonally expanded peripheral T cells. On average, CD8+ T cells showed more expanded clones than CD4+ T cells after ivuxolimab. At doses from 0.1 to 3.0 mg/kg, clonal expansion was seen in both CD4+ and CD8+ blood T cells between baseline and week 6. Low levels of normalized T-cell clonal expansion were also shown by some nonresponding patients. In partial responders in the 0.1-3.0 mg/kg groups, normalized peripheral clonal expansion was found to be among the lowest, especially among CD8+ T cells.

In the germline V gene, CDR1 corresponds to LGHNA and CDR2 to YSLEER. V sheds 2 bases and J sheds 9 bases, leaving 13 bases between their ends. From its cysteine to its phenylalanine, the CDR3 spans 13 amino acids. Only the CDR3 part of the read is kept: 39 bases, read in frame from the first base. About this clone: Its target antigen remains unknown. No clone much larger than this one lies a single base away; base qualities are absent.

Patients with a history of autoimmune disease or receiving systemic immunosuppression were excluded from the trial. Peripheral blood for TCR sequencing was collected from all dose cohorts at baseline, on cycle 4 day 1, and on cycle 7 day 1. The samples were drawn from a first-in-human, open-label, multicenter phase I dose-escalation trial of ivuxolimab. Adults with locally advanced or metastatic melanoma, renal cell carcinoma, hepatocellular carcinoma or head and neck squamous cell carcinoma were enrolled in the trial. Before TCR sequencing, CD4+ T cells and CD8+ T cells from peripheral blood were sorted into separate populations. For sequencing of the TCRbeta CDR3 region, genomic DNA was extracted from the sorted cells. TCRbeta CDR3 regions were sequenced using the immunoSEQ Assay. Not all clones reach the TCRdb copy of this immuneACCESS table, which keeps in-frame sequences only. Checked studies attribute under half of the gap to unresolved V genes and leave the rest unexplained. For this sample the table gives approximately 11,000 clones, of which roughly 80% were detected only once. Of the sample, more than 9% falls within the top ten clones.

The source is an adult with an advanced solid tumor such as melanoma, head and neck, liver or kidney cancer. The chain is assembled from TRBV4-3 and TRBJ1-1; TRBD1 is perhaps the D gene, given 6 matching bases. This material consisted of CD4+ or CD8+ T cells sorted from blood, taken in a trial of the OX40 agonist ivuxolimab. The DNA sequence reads TGCGCCAGCAGCCAAAGGGAGGGGGGCAAAGCTTTCTTT. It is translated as CASSQREGGKAFF.